This TCR beta chain was profiled in a study of T-cell memory formation after mild COVID-19. TCRdb reprocessed the 5' RACE reads via MiXCR and lists one record per CDR3 protein. This table has 300,000 to 400,000 distinct CDR3 sequences, around 27% appearing once. Turning to this clonotype: The antigen is undetermined.

Study-wide findings and caveats: The authors did not confirm SARS-CoV-2 specificity of second-wave clones peaking day 37.

The CDR3 is 12 amino acids. V dropped 0 bases and J dropped 4 bases, with 7 bases sitting between them. CDR1 is GTSNPN, CDR2 SVGIG, per germline (reference sequence). The sequenced sample was PBMCs or a T cell subset sorted from them (not recorded which). The V gene is TRBV30, the J gene TRBJ2-7; D gene ambiguous. This TCR derives from an adult woman who had mild COVID-19 (a few samples of this study predate the infection). Cell type and time point are not known. As DNA, the CDR3 is TGTGCCTGGAGTGTACGAGGTTACGAGCAGTACTTC. It specifies CAWSVRGYEQYF.